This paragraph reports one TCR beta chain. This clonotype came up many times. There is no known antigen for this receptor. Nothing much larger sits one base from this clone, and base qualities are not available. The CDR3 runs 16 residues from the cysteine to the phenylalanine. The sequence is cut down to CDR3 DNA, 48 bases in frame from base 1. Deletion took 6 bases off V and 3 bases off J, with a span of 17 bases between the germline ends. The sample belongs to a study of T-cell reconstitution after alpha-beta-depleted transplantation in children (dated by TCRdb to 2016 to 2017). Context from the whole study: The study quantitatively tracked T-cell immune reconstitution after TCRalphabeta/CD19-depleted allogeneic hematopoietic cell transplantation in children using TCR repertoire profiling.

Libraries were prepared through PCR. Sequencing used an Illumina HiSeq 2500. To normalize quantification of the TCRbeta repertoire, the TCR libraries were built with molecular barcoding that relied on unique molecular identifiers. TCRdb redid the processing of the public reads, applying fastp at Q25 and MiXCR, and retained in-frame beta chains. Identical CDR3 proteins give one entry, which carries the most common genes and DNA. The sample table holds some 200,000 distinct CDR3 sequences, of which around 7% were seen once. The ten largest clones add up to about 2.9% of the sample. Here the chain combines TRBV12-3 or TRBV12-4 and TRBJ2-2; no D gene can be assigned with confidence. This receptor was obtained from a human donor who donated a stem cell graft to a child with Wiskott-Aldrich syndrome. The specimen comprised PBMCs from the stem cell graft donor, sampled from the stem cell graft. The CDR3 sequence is CASRPRLGPDTGELFF. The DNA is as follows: TGTGCCAGCAGACCCAGGTTAGGGCCGGACACCGGGGAGCTGTTTTTT.